The next 26 T cell receptor delta chains were all read from a single sample in a study of Vδ1+ human thymocytes. Study-wide findings and caveats: Thymic TRG and TRD repertoires appeared highly polyclonal.

These receptors' targets are unknown. Extracted RNA was reverse transcribed into cDNA. Multiplex PCR used pooled V-gene forward primers and a constant-region reverse primer to amplify CDR3s. TCRdb called clones from the multiplex PCR reads again using CATT. The data contain about 75,000 delta-chain clones, approximately 34% of them seen just once; the ten biggest clones take up roughly 0.25%. The sequenced material came from Vdelta1+ gamma-delta thymocytes from the thymus. Specified subset: FACS-sorted CD3+ TCRalphabeta- TCRVdelta1+ TCRVdelta2- thymocytes. Every receptor here comes from a boy under two years old who had congenital heart surgery.

About this clone: It may be a read error: a sequence one base away is much more abundant. The same CDR3 is also encoded by other DNA sequences in this sample. The chain links TRDV2 to TRDJ1; the match to TRDD3 covers 7 bases. Per germline, CDR1 GEAIGNYY and CDR2 EKD. The CDR3 sequence is 16 residues long. The CDR3 sequence is CACDTGLGTHTDKPIF. The DNA for the CDR3 is TGTGCCTGTGACACAGGACTGGGGACCCACACCGATAAACCCATCTTT.

The chain joins TRDV1 to TRDJ1; TRDD3 aligns across 11 bases. The CDR3 runs 21 residues. Germline CDR1 TSWWSYY, CDR2 QGS. The junction had 17 bases not matched to a gene; V was cut back by 0 bases and J by 2 bases. CDR3 in amino acids: CALGELDLVHWGIGGTDKLIF. The CDR3 region has the DNA TGTGCTCTTGGGGAACTGGACCTCGTTCACTGGGGGATAGGAGGAACCGATAAACTCATCTTT.

The J gene is TRDJ1, the V gene TRDV1; 11 bases are a match to TRDD3. The germline CDR1 and CDR2 sequences are TSWWSYY and QGS. The V gene end was trimmed by 2 bases and the J gene end by 0 bases; junction bases not matched to a gene: 20. This CDR3 contains 22 residues. The CDR3 sequence: CALGEVGFLIGGYGGDTDKLIF. The CDR3 DNA sequence: TGTGCTCTTGGGGAAGTGGGCTTCCTAATTGGGGGATACGGGGGAGACACCGATAAACTCATCTTT.

The V gene is TRDV2, the J gene TRDJ1, with D unclear. This CDR3 spans 16 amino acids. Germline CDR1 reads GEAIGNYY; CDR2 reads EKD. V was clipped by 0 bases and J by 0 bases, with 13 bases between them. The CDR3 DNA follows: TGTGCCTGTGACACCGGTAGCCATCCCTACACCGATAAACTCATCTTT. Residues: CACDTGSHPYTDKLIF.

J is TRDJ1 and V is TRDV1; 12 bases fit TRDD3. Germline trimming cut 1 base from V and 5 bases from J; bases unmatched to any gene: 23. This CDR3 spans 22 amino acids. Germline lookup yields CDR1 TSWWSYY and CDR2 QGS. CDR3 loop: CALGEPTHGVNWGILGEDKLIF. The DNA for the CDR3 is TGTGCTCTTGGGGAACCAACTCATGGGGTGAACTGGGGGATACTCGGGGAAGATAAACTCATCTTT.

The chain links TRDV1 to TRDJ1; TRDD3 aligns across 10 bases. With 3 bases clipped from V and 3 bases from J, the junction kept 34 bases outside the gene matches. The CDR3 is made up of 25 amino acids. Per the germline V gene, CDR1 is TSWWSYY and CDR2 is QGS. CDR3 sequence: CALGDYLFPNYWGIARGHFSDKLIF. The DNA of the CDR3 is TGTGCTCTTGGGGACTACCTCTTCCCCAACTACTGGGGGATCGCCCGCGGACACTTCTCCGATAAACTCATCTTT.

The rearrangement uses TRDV2 and TRDJ1; 7 bases map to TRDD3. V shed 9 bases, J shed 0 bases, and the junction held 12 bases outside the gene matches. Per germline, CDR1 GEAIGNYY and CDR2 EKD. This CDR3 comprises 15 residues. The CDR3 bases are TGTGCCACCTCAGAGGGGGGGATGTACACCGATAAACTCATCTTT. Protein sequence: CATSEGGMYTDKLIF.

The rearrangement uses TRDV1 and TRDJ1, with 13 positions matching TRDD3. After removal of 2 bases from V and 0 bases from J, the junction contained 18 bases not matched to a gene. This CDR3 has 22 amino acids. Germline values: CDR1 TSWWSYY, CDR2 QGS. The CDR3 nucleotides are TGTGCTCTTGGGGAAGTCCTACAGGTGGTCCACTGGGGGATACGGCACACCGATAAACTCATCTTT. The encoded protein is CALGEVLQVVHWGIRHTDKLIF.

This clone was observed a handful of times. The rearrangement uses TRDV1 and TRDJ1; a possible D gene is TRDD2 (7 bases). CDR1 TSWWSYY and CDR2 QGS come from the germline V gene. The V end was cut by 4 bases, the J end by 2 bases, with 38 bases between. The CDR3 has 23 amino acids. DNA for the CDR3: TGTGCTCTTGGGGTCCCCGACGAGGCCTTCCTCTTAATGGGGATCCCGCCAACCGATAAACTCATCTTT. Encoded protein: CALGVPDEAFLLMGIPPTDKLIF.

The chain has TRDV1 and TRDJ1; possible D gene TRDD3, 6 bases. The ends were cut back, 0 bases at V and 0 bases at J, with 20 bases in the middle. Germline V gene lookup returns CDR1 TSWWSYY and CDR2 QGS. CDR3 length equals 19 residues. CDR3: CALGELKTRGGRYTDKLIF. The DNA of the CDR3 is TGTGCTCTTGGGGAACTAAAAACTAGAGGGGGACGGTACACCGATAAACTCATCTTT.

The chain links TRDV1 to TRDJ1, with 13 bases lining up with TRDD3. This CDR3 has 22 residues. Germline values: CDR1 TSWWSYY, CDR2 QGS. Trimming cost V 4 bases and J 2 bases; bases outside gene matches: 22. This CDR3 is CALGAFGPYGLTGGYATDKLIF. The DNA of the CDR3 is TGTGCTCTTGGGGCCTTTGGCCCCTACGGCCTTACTGGGGGATACGCAACCGATAAACTCATCTTT.

This rearrangement joins TRDV1 to TRDJ1, with D perhaps matching TRDD3 (6 bases). Germline lookup yields CDR1 TSWWSYY and CDR2 QGS. This CDR3 region has 15 residues. The ends were cut back, 0 bases at V and 9 bases at J, with 17 bases in the middle. CDR3 coding DNA: TGTGCTCTTGGGGAACTCAGACCCGTTGGGATAGAACTCATCTTT. Translating it yields CALGELRPVGIELIF.

The chain uses TRDV1 and TRDJ1; the D gene is possibly TRDD2 (5 bases). The CDR3 extends over 22 amino acids. V was trimmed by 4 bases and J by 0 bases, leaving 33 bases between them. CDR1 and CDR2 from the germline V gene are TSWWSYY and QGS. This chain's CDR3 is CALGVHSGKDSILPTYTDKLIF. The CDR3 nucleotides are TGTGCTCTTGGGGTCCACTCAGGAAAGGATTCCATTCTCCCTACGTACACCGATAAACTCATCTTT.

The chain carries TRDV1 and TRDJ1; TRDD3 matches at 9 bases. The CDR3 length is 20 residues. With 5 bases clipped from V and 0 bases from J, the junction kept 19 bases outside the gene matches. Germline values: CDR1 TSWWSYY, CDR2 QGS. For the CDR3, the DNA is TGTGCTCTTGGGAAATCAAATTGGCAAAGTGCTGGGGGATACACCGATAAACTCATCTTT. The encoded protein is CALGKSNWQSAGGYTDKLIF.

There are a few counts of this clone. The J gene is TRDJ1, the V gene TRDV1, with a possible D match to TRDD2 (5 bases). Germline CDR1 reads TSWWSYY; CDR2 reads QGS. Trimming took off 0 bases at V and 0 bases at J, with 23 bases between the two ends. The CDR3 contains 20 residues. CDR3 DNA: TGTGCTCTTGGGGAACTATTTGCTTCCCCCCCGTACTTTTACACCGATAAACTCATCTTT. It translates to CALGELFASPPYFYTDKLIF.

The chain employs TRDV1 and TRDJ1; maybe TRDD2 (6 bases). Germline V lookup: CDR1 TSWWSYY, CDR2 QGS. Between the trimmed V and J ends, which lost 5 bases and 0 bases, there was a span of 13 bases. The CDR3 has 15 residues. The CDR3 protein is CALGSPTEYTDKLIF. Written as DNA, the CDR3 is TGTGCTCTTGGGTCTCCTACGGAGTACACCGATAAACTCATCTTT.

This clone showed up just a few times. The J gene is TRDJ1, the V gene TRDV1; 9 positions match TRDD3. The germline gives CDR1 TSWWSYY, CDR2 QGS. V gave up 5 bases and J gave up 1 base; unmatched junction bases: 14. The CDR3 runs to 18 residues. The CDR3: CALGPRNLDWGSTDKLIF. The CDR3, as DNA: TGTGCTCTTGGGCCTCGAAATTTGGACTGGGGGAGCACCGATAAACTCATCTTT.

This clone was observed a handful of times. The chain couples TRDV1 to TRDJ1, with D perhaps matching TRDD3 (6 bases). From germline, CDR1 is TSWWSYY and CDR2 QGS. The CDR3 consists of 18 residues. Trimming cost V 2 bases and J 0 bases, with 19 bases left between them. This CDR3 is CALGEFPRLGTYTDKLIF. The CDR3 DNA sequence: TGTGCTCTTGGGGAATTCCCTCGGCTGGGGACGTACACCGATAAACTCATCTTT.

The V call is TRDV1, the J call TRDJ1, with D perhaps being TRDD2 or TRDD3 (5 bases each). V gave up 1 base and J gave up 0 bases, with 30 bases separating them. The CDR3 is 22 amino acids. Germline V gene data show CDR1 as TSWWSYY and CDR2 as QGS. In DNA, the CDR3 is TGTGCTCTTGGGGAACCCCCTTCTTGCAAGCGGGATTCGGGCCCTGACACCGATAAACTCATCTTT. Residues: CALGEPPSCKRDSGPDTDKLIF.

The genes are TRDV1 and TRDJ1; 10 bases align to TRDD3. CDR1 and CDR2 (germline): TSWWSYY, QGS. V shed 2 bases, J shed 4 bases, and the junction held 19 bases outside the gene matches. CDR3 length: 20 amino acids. The CDR3 region is CALGEVGSGVTGGFCDKLIF. CDR3 bases: TGTGCTCTTGGGGAAGTCGGAAGTGGGGTTACTGGGGGATTTTGCGATAAACTCATCTTT.

The rearrangement uses TRDV1 and TRDJ1; TRDD2 agrees at 9 bases. This CDR3 has 21 residues. Trimming removed 4 bases from V and 0 bases from J; junction bases left unmatched: 21. The V gene's germline CDR1 is TSWWSYY and CDR2 QGS. In DNA, the CDR3 is TGTGCTCTTGGGGGCCACCTTCCTACAACCAGACTGAGGCATTACACCGATAAACTCATCTTT. Residues: CALGGHLPTTRLRHYTDKLIF.

This clone was seen just once. The gene calls are TRDV1 and TRDJ1, with 10 bases matching TRDD3. Trimming at V came to 5 bases and at J to 0 bases, leaving 24 bases not matched to a gene. CDR3 length: 22 amino acids. CDR1 is TSWWSYY and CDR2 is QGS in the germline V gene. CDR3 amino acids: CALGNLPLLGDYGSLYTDKLIF. CDR3 DNA sequence: TGTGCTCTTGGGAACCTCCCACTACTGGGGGATTACGGTAGCTTGTACACCGATAAACTCATCTTT.

This clone has just a few counts. V is TRDV1 and J is TRDJ1, with 7 bases that match TRDD2. The CDR3 consists of 23 residues. Germline CDR1 is TSWWSYY and CDR2 is QGS. The V segment lost 3 bases and the J segment 0 bases; nucleotides outside the gene matches: 28. The CDR3 nucleotides read TGTGCTCTTGGGGACCCCCTATTTTCCTACCCCAGGTTCTCGGGCTTGTACACCGATAAACTCATCTTT. Translation: CALGDPLFSYPRFSGLYTDKLIF.

The chain has TRDV1 and TRDJ1, with 9 bases fitting TRDD3. With V trimmed by 0 bases and J by 0 bases, 29 bases remained unmatched. Germline CDR1 reads TSWWSYY; CDR2 reads QGS. The CDR3 spans 25 residues. The CDR3 loop reads CALGELDPSTLLGDRFSGHTDKLIF. The CDR3 DNA sequence: TGTGCTCTTGGGGAACTAGATCCATCTACCTTACTGGGGGACAGATTTTCGGGTCACACCGATAAACTCATCTTT.

The chain is built from TRDV1 and TRDJ1; unclear D gene. Germline-derived CDR1 and CDR2 are TSWWSYY and QGS. The CDR3 consists of 14 residues. The V and J ends lost 4 bases and 2 bases respectively, with 11 bases between them. The CDR3 nucleotides are TGTGCTCTTGGGGGCCCAAGGGTTACCGATAAACTCATCTTT. This codes for CALGGPRVTDKLIF.

The J gene is TRDJ1, the V gene TRDV1; TRDD3 matches 10 bases. CDR1 and CDR2 from the germline V gene are TSWWSYY and QGS. J lost 2 bases, V lost 0 bases, and 18 bases had no gene match. The CDR3 runs to 21 residues. The CDR3 loop is CALGELCLCLGDRSETDKLIF. In DNA form, the CDR3 reads TGTGCTCTTGGGGAACTATGCCTATGCCTGGGGGATAGGTCGGAGACCGATAAACTCATCTTT.